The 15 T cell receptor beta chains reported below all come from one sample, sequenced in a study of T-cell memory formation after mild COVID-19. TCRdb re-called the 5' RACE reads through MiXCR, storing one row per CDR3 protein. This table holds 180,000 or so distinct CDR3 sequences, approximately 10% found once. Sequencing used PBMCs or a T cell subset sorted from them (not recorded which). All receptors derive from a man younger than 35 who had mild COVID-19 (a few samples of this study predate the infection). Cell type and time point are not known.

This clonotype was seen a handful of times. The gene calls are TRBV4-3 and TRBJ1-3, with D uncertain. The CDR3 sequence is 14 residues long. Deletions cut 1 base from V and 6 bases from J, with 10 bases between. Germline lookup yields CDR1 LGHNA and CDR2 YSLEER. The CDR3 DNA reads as TGCGCCAGCAGCCAAGGAGCCGTCCCAAACACCATATATTTT. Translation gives CASSQGAVPNTIYF.

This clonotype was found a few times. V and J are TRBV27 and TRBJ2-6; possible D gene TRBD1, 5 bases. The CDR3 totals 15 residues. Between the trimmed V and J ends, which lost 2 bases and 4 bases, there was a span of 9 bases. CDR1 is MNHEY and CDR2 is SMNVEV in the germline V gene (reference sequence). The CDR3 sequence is CASSLNAGGANVLTF. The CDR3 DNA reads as TGTGCCAGCAGTTTAAATGCAGGGGGGGCCAACGTCCTGACTTTC.

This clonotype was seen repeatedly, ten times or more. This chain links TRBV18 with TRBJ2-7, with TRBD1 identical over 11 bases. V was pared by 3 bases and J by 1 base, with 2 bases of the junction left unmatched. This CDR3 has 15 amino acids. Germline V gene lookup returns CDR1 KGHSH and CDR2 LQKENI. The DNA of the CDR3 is TGTGCCAGCTCACCGGGACAGGGGGGGTCCTACGAGCAGTACGTC. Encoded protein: CASSPGQGGSYEQYV.

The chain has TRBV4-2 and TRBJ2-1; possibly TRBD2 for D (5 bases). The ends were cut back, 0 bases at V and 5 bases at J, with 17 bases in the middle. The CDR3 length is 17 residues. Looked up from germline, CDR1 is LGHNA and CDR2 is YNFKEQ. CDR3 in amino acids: CASSQDDYVRLDNEQFF. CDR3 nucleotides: TGTGCCAGCAGCCAAGATGACTACGTTAGACTTGACAATGAGCAGTTCTTC.

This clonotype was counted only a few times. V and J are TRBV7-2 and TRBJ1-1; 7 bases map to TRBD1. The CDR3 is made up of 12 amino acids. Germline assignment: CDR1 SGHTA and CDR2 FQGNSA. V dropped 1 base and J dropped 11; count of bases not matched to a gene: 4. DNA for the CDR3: TGTGCCAGCAGCTTAGGCCCACAGGGGGCTTTCTTT. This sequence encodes CASSLGPQGAFF.

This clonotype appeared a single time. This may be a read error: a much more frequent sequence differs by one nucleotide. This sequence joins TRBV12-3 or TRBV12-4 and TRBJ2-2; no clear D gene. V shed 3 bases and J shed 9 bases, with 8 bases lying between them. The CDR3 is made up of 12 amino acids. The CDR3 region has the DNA TGTGCCAGCAGTTTTTCGTGTTGGGAGCTGTTTTTT. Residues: CASSFSCWELFF.

The CDR3 reads CASSWGASGGSTDTQYF. The DNA of the CDR3 is TGTGCCAGCAGCTGGGGCGCTAGCGGGGGTAGCACAGATACGCAGTATTTT. The chain carries TRBV11-2 and TRBJ2-3; 10 bases match TRBD2. Germline-derived CDR1 and CDR2 are SGHAT and FQNNGV. V shed 4 bases and J 0 bases; nucleotides not matched to a gene: 7. This CDR3 comprises 17 residues.

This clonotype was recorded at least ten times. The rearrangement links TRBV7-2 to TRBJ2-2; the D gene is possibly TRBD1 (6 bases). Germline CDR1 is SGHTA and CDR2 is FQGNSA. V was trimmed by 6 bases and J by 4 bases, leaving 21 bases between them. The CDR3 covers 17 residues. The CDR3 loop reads CASSPTKQGTSTGELFF. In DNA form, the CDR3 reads TGTGCCAGCAGTCCAACCAAACAGGGTACGAGCACCGGGGAGCTGTTTTTT.

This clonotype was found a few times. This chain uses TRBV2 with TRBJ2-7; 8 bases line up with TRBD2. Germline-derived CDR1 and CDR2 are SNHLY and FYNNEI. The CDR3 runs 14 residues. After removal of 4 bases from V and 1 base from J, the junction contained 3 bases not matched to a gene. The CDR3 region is CASSAGGKSYEQYV. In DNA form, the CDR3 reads TGTGCCAGCAGTGCGGGGGGGAAATCCTACGAGCAGTACGTC.

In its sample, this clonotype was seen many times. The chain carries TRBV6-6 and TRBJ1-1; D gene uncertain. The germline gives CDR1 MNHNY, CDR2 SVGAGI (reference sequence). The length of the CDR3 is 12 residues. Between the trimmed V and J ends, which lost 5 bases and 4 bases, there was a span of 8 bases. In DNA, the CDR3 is TGTGCCAGCAGTCAGGACTTCACTGAAGCTTTCTTT. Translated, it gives CASSQDFTEAFF.

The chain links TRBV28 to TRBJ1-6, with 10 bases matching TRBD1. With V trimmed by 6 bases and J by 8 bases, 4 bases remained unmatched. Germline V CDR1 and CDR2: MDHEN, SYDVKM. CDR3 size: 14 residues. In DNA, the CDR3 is TGTGCCAGCAGCCCCGGGACAGGGGATTCACCCCTCCACTTT. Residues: CASSPGTGDSPLHF.

The CDR3 sequence: CASTLLGPEDTQYF. The CDR3 region has the DNA TGTGCCAGCACCTTGCTCGGTCCGGAGGATACGCAGTATTTT. This chain joins TRBV6-2 or TRBV6-3 and TRBJ2-3; no firm D call. There are 14 residues in the CDR3. V dropped 7 bases and J dropped 6 bases, with 17 bases sitting between them. Germline loops: CDR1 MNHEY, CDR2 SVGEGT.

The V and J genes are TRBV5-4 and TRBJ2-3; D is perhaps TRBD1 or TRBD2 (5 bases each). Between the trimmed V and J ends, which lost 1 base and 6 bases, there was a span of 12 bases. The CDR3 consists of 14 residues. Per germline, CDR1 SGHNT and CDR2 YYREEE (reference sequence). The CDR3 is CASSLFMGEDTQYF. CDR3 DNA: TGTGCCAGCAGCTTGTTTATGGGGGAGGATACGCAGTATTTT.

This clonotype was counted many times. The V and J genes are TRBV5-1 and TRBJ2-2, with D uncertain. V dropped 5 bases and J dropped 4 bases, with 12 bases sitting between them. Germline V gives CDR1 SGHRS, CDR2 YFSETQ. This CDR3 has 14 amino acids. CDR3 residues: CASRVGSFTGELFF. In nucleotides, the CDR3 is TGCGCCAGCAGAGTGGGTTCCTTCACCGGGGAGCTGTTTTTT.

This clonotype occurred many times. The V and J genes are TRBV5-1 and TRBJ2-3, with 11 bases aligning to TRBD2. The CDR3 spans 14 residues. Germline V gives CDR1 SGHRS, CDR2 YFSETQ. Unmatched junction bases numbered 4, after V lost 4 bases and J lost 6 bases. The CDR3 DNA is TGCGCCAGCAGCATCATAGCGGGAGGGGATACGCAGTATTTT. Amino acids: CASSIIAGGDTQYF.